A single sample gave rise to the 26 T cell receptor beta chains below, sequenced in a study of spatial heterogeneity in lung cancer. As to time point: sample taken at primary tumor resection. Whole RNA, which was extracted from tumor, nontumor lung tissue or frozen PBMC, was sequenced without any cell sorting. TCRdb processed the 5' RACE reads anew with MiXCR; each CDR3 protein has one entry. The sample includes 48,000 or so distinct CDR3 sequences, approximately 5% of them seen just once. Material: PBMCs, obtained at surgery. These receptors were collected from a male donor with early-stage non-small cell lung cancer.

This clonotype was picked up many times. The chain links TRBV3-1 to TRBJ2-1, with 7 bases that match TRBD2. Unmatched junction bases numbered 5, after V lost 1 base and J lost 2 bases. CDR1 and CDR2 (germline): LGHDT, YNNKEL (reference sequence). This CDR3 has 16 amino acids. CDR3 loop: CASSQVGGGPYNEQFF. The CDR3 nucleotides read TGTGCCAGCAGCCAAGTTGGGGGAGGGCCCTACAATGAGCAGTTCTTC.

This clonotype showed up many times. The gene calls are TRBV6-5 and TRBJ2-1; D is possibly TRBD2 (6 bases). V shed 5 bases and J shed 7 bases, with 21 bases lying between them. The length of the CDR3 is 16 residues. CDR1 and CDR2 from the germline V gene are MNHEY and SVGAGI. CDR3 DNA: TGTGCCAGCAGTCTACGGAGACTAGGGAGACTGAATGAGCAGTTCTTC. Protein: CASSLRRLGRLNEQFF.

This clonotype was seen at least ten times. The chain links TRBV20-1 to TRBJ1-6; D unclear. V gave up 0 bases and J gave up 7 bases, with 16 bases separating them. This CDR3 spans 16 amino acids. Germline V lookup: CDR1 DFQATT, CDR2 SNEGSKA (reference sequence). This CDR3 reads CSAREAPRAFNSPLHF. CDR3 sequence (DNA): TGCAGTGCTAGAGAGGCCCCAAGGGCCTTCAATTCACCCCTCCACTTT.

This clonotype has at least ten counts. This chain joins TRBV29-1 and TRBJ1-2, with 7 positions matching TRBD1. This CDR3 contains 15 residues. The J segment lost 2 bases and the V segment lost 0 bases, leaving 6 bases of the junction unmatched. Germline lookup yields CDR1 SQVTM and CDR2 ANQGSEA. The CDR3, as DNA: TGCAGCGTTGAAGAGTCGGGACAGCCGAACTATGGCTACACCTTC. It translates to CSVEESGQPNYGYTF.

This clonotype was detected many times. This chain uses TRBV20-1 with TRBJ2-7; D remains unclear. Looked up from germline, CDR1 is DFQATT and CDR2 is SNEGSKA (reference sequence). This CDR3 has 15 amino acids. The V end lost 3 bases, the J end lost 0 bases, and 15 bases lay between the germline ends. The CDR3 DNA sequence: TGCAGTGCTAGCCCATCCTGGCCGGACTCCTACGAGCAGTACTTC. Its protein is CSASPSWPDSYEQYF.

The chain links TRBV11-3 to TRBJ2-2; tentative D call: TRBD1 (6 bases). Trimming left V 1 base short and J 6 bases short, with 9 bases between. This CDR3 comprises 14 residues. The V gene's germline CDR1 is SGHNT and CDR2 YENEEA. This CDR3 is CASSLGTAPGELFF. CDR3 bases: TGTGCCAGCAGCTTAGGGACAGCTCCCGGGGAGCTGTTTTTT.

This clonotype was observed many times. The chain recombines TRBV20-1 with TRBJ2-3; D is possibly TRBD2 (6 bases). Germline CDR1 DFQATT, CDR2 SNEGSKA (reference sequence). V was clipped by 4 bases and J by 2 bases, with 19 bases between them. The CDR3 has 16 residues. CDR3 sequence: CSAIPGSPTVTDTQYF. The CDR3 DNA is TGCAGTGCTATCCCCGGGAGCCCGACAGTCACAGATACGCAGTATTTT.

The chain is built from TRBV11-2 and TRBJ2-2; TRBD2 is a possible D gene (6 bases). The V gene's germline CDR1 is SGHAT and CDR2 FQNNGV. V lost 2 bases, J lost 1 base, and 8 bases lay in between. The CDR3 is 15 amino acids. CDR3 DNA: TGTGCCAGCAGCTTAAGCGGGCTGAACACCGGGGAGCTGTTTTTT. Protein product: CASSLSGLNTGELFF.

This clonotype occurred a few times. The gene calls are TRBV6-5 and TRBJ2-3; D might be TRBD2 (6 bases). V dropped 5 bases and J dropped 0 bases, with 12 bases sitting between them. This CDR3 has 15 amino acids. The germline V gene has CDR1 MNHEY and CDR2 SVGAGI. The chain's CDR3 is CASSNSGASTDTQYF. CDR3 DNA: TGTGCCAGCAGTAATAGCGGAGCTAGCACAGATACGCAGTATTTT.

This clonotype was recorded at least ten times. This chain uses TRBV7-2 with TRBJ2-3; TRBD2 matches 12 bases. This CDR3 is built from 16 residues. V was pared by 4 bases and J by 4 bases, with 6 bases of the junction left unmatched. Per the germline V gene, CDR1 is SGHTA and CDR2 is FQGNSA. The CDR3 sequence: CASSSRLAGVADTQYF. The CDR3 bases are TGTGCCAGCAGCTCCCGACTAGCGGGAGTGGCAGATACGCAGTATTTT.

This clonotype was counted many times. The chain joins TRBV4-1 to TRBJ2-2, with D perhaps being TRBD1 or TRBD2 (6 bases each). V lost 4 bases, J lost 6 bases, and 12 bases lay in between. The CDR3 spans 14 residues. Germline V CDR1 and CDR2: MGHRA, YSYEKL. The chain's CDR3 is CASSLIGGAGELFF. The CDR3 region has the DNA TGCGCCAGCAGCCTTATCGGGGGCGCCGGGGAGCTGTTTTTT.

This clonotype has at least ten counts. The rearrangement uses TRBV5-4 and TRBJ1-1; no firm D call. V lost 0 bases, J lost 1 base, and 13 bases lay in between. Germline V gene data show CDR1 as SGHNT and CDR2 as YYREEE (reference sequence). CDR3 size: 16 residues. The CDR3 coding sequence is TGTGCCAGCAGCTTGGCCCCGAGGACGAGGAACACTGAAGCTTTCTTT. It translates to CASSLAPRTRNTEAFF.

There are many counts of this clonotype. The chain has TRBV7-2 and TRBJ2-3, with D uncertain. The V end lost 5 bases, the J end lost 0 bases, and 12 bases lay between the germline ends. CDR1 is SGHTA and CDR2 is FQGNSA in the germline V gene. The CDR3 consists of 15 residues. CDR3 sequence: CASSAQLYSTDTQYF. CDR3 coding DNA: TGTGCCAGCAGCGCACAGCTTTATAGCACAGATACGCAGTATTTT.

This clonotype was recorded a few times. J is TRBJ2-7 and V is TRBV7-8; 7 bases map to TRBD1. Germline lookup yields CDR1 SGHVS and CDR2 FQNEAQ. Trimming took 5 bases from V and 7 from J; bases not matched to a gene: 14. The CDR3 length is 15 residues. CDR3 loop: CASSPRDRQQGEQYF. CDR3 bases: TGTGCCAGCAGCCCCCGGGACCGGCAACAGGGGGAGCAGTACTTC.

Many counts were recorded for this clonotype. The rearrangement uses TRBV27 and TRBJ2-6; D is ambiguous. V lost 2 bases and J 2 bases, leaving 4 bases between the germline ends. The CDR3 contains 14 residues. Looked up from germline, CDR1 is MNHEY and CDR2 is SMNVEV (reference sequence). The chain's CDR3 is CASSLAAGANVLTF. In DNA form, the CDR3 reads TGTGCCAGCAGTTTAGCAGCTGGGGCCAACGTCCTGACTTTC.

This clonotype was seen a few times. The CDR3 DNA is TGTGCCAGCAGCTTTGGGACCCGGGGCTACGAGCAGTACTTC. Translating gives CASSFGTRGYEQYF. The chain recombines TRBV7-2 with TRBJ2-7; the D call may be TRBD1 or TRBD2 (5 bases each). V was pared by 3 bases and J by 3 bases, with 12 bases between. The CDR3 is made up of 14 amino acids. Germline CDR1 reads SGHTA; CDR2 reads FQGNSA.

In its sample, this clonotype was seen many times. The V and J genes are TRBV29-1 and TRBJ2-1; no clear D. Trimming cost V 6 bases and J 7 bases, with 19 bases left between them. In germline, CDR1 is SQVTM, CDR2 ANQGSEA. This CDR3 region has 14 residues. CDR3 nucleotides: TGCAGCGTCCTGAGTGGGTCCTGGGGAAATGAGCAGTTCTTC. Encoded protein: CSVLSGSWGNEQFF.

In this sample, this clonotype turned up many times. The CDR3 nucleotides read TGTGCCACCAGTGATGGGGGGCGCGATGAGCAGTTCTTC. Translated, it gives CATSDGGRDEQFF. V and J are TRBV24-1 and TRBJ2-1; possibly TRBD1 or TRBD2 for D (6 bases each). Germline V gene data show CDR1 as KGHDR and CDR2 as SFDVKD. The V gene lost 3 bases and the J gene lost 8 bases, with 10 bases spanning the gap. The CDR3 is 13 amino acids.

This clonotype was observed at least ten times. This sequence joins TRBV2 and TRBJ1-1; 11 bases map to TRBD1. The CDR3 is made up of 14 amino acids. Trimming removed 6 bases from V and 5 bases from J; junction bases left unmatched: 5. Germline lookup yields CDR1 SNHLY and CDR2 FYNNEI. The CDR3 sequence is CASRPGQGATEAFF. The CDR3 DNA reads TGTGCCAGCAGACCAGGACAGGGGGCGACTGAAGCTTTCTTT.

This clonotype was observed at least ten times. The chain uses TRBV9 and TRBJ2-1; 15 nucleotides line up with TRBD2. CDR1 is SGDLS, CDR2 YYNGEE, per germline. Trimming at V came to 4 bases and at J to 8 bases, leaving 7 bases not matched to a gene. CDR3 length equals 16 residues. Written as DNA, the CDR3 is TGTGCCAGCAGCCTCCGGACTAGCGGGAGGGTCGATGAGCAGTTCTTC. Encoded protein: CASSLRTSGRVDEQFF.

This clonotype has a count of ten or more. The chain is built from TRBV20-1 and TRBJ2-3; D unresolved. This CDR3 is built from 13 residues. CDR1 DFQATT and CDR2 SNEGSKA come from the germline V gene (reference sequence). V was clipped by 0 bases and J by 7 bases, with 11 bases between them. The CDR3 coding sequence is TGCAGTGCTAGAGATTACCGCGGAAATACGCAGTATTTT. It yields the protein CSARDYRGNTQYF.

This clonotype has ten or more counts. V is TRBV5-1 and J is TRBJ1-5; the D is unclear. The V end was cut by 0 bases, the J end by 3 bases, with 7 bases between. This CDR3 has 14 amino acids. Germline V gene lookup returns CDR1 SGHRS and CDR2 YFSETQ. The CDR3 spells CASSLDGDNQPQHF. DNA for the CDR3: TGCGCCAGCAGCTTGGACGGAGACAATCAGCCCCAGCATTTT.

This clonotype was counted ten times or more. The gene calls are TRBV20-1 and TRBJ1-5; a weak D match, TRBD1 (5 bases). Germline V lookup: CDR1 DFQATT, CDR2 SNEGSKA (reference sequence). The CDR3 contains 12 residues. V was cut by 2 bases and J by 4 bases, with 6 bases left in between. The chain's CDR3 is CSARTGNQPQHF. CDR3 DNA sequence: TGCAGTGCTAGAACAGGAAATCAGCCCCAGCATTTT.

This clonotype was counted ten times or more. The chain carries TRBV29-1 and TRBJ2-5, with D unresolved. The CDR3 has 12 amino acids. Trimming removed 0 bases at V and 1 base at J, with 3 bases between. Germline CDR1 is SQVTM and CDR2 is ANQGSEA. CDR3 protein: CSVEDVQETQYF. CDR3 sequence (DNA): TGCAGCGTTGAAGATGTCCAAGAGACCCAGTACTTC.

This clonotype was recorded at least ten times. V and J are TRBV2 and TRBJ2-1; D remains unclear. This CDR3 spans 15 amino acids. Trimming cost V 1 base and J 1 base, with 8 bases left between them. CDR1 SNHLY and CDR2 FYNNEI come from the germline V gene. In nucleotides, the CDR3 is TGTGCCAGCAGTGAAGGGACGCCGTCCTACAATGAGCAGTTCTTC. Protein product: CASSEGTPSYNEQFF. Combining the CDR3 with reference TRBV2 and TRBJ2-1 gives the whole variable domain EPEVTQTPSHQVTQMGQEVILRCVPISNHLYFYWYRQILGQKVEFLVSFYNNEISEKSEIFDDQFSVERPDGSNFTLKIRSTKLEDSAMYFCASSEGTPSYNEQFFGPGTRLTVL.

This clonotype has at least ten counts. The V call is TRBV7-2, the J call TRBJ2-3; tentative D call: TRBD1 (6 bases). Per germline, CDR1 SGHTA and CDR2 FQGNSA. The length of the CDR3 is 13 residues. V lost 3 bases, J lost 5 bases, and 9 bases lay in between. The CDR3 DNA is TGTGCCAGCAGCTTCCACAGGGAAGATACGCAGTATTTT. Protein: CASSFHREDTQYF.